Below are 2 T cell receptor beta chains sequenced from a single sample in a study of blood T cell repertoires in COVID-19 (TCRdb year 2020). The library was generated by the immunoSEQ multiplex PCR assay. The table comes from immuneACCESS by way of TCRdb, which keeps in-frame sequences with V and J called. Part of the clones is missing from these tables; in studies checked, under half for an unresolved V gene and the rest for unknown reasons. Recorded for this sample are roughly 200,000 clones; around nine tenths of them occurred a single time. Around 1% of the sample is taken by the ten largest. Sequenced input: peripheral blood. Receptors originate from a young woman who had recovered from COVID-19.

V gene TRBV21-1 combines with J gene TRBJ1-1; the D call TRBD1 from the table was never checked on the DNA. TRBV21-1 has pseudogene status. The CDR3 has 18 amino acids. The CDR3, as DNA: TGTGCCAGCAGCACCCTAGTATTGGACAGGGAGGATCGCACTGAAGCTTTCTTT. It yields the protein CASSTLVLDREDRTEAFF.

The CDR3 loop reads CASSQGGGYMNTEAFF. The CDR3 DNA follows: TGTGCCAGCAGCCAAGGGGGGGGGTATATGAACACTGAAGCTTTCTTT. The chain uses TRBV14 and TRBJ1-1, with D perhaps TRBD1 (5 bases). From germline, CDR1 is SGHDN and CDR2 FVKESK. The V and J ends lost 1 base and 0 bases respectively, with 12 bases between them. There are 16 residues in the CDR3.